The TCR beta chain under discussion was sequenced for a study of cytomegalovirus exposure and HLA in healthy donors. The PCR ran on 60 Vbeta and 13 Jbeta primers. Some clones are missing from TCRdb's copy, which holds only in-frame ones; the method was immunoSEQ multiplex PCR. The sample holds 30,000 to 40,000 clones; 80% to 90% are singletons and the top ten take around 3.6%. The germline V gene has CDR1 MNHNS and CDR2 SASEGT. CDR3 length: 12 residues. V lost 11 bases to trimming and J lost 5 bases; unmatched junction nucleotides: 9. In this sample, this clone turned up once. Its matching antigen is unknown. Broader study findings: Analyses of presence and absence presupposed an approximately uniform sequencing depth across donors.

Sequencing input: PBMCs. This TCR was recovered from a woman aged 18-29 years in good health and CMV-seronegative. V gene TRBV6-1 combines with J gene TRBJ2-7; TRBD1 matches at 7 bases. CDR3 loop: CAGKTGWNEQYF. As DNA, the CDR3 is TGTGCCGGCAAGACAGGGTGGAACGAGCAGTACTTC.